A single sample gave rise to the 10 T cell receptor beta chains below, sequenced in a study of T cell repertoires in cytomegalovirus infection. TCRdb redid the calling of the reads with MiXCR, one entry per CDR3 protein. The profile shows around 270,000 distinct CDR3 sequences, approximately 9.2% of them singletons. The sequencing input was PBMCs. Receptors were obtained from a human donor in good health (CMV status not recorded). Some clones in this sample may be carry-over from other donors' samples.

This clonotype was found many times. The chain is built from TRBV20-1 and TRBJ1-6, with TRBD1 as a possible D gene (5 bases). Germline CDR1 and CDR2: DFQATT and SNEGSKA (reference sequence). Trimming cost V 4 bases and J 7 bases, with 14 bases left between them. The CDR3 sequence is 14 residues long. In DNA, the CDR3 is TGCAGTGCTACAGGACAATTGGGAAATTCACCCCTCCACTTT. Protein: CSATGQLGNSPLHF.

This clonotype was seen only once. The CDR3 DNA is TGTGCCAGCAGCTTAGCAGTGGCGACCCCCCAGCATTTT. Protein sequence: CASSLAVATPQHF. The V gene is TRBV7-2, the J gene TRBJ1-5; D unclear. There are 13 residues in the CDR3. V lost 0 bases, J lost 10 bases, and 10 bases lay in between. Germline-derived CDR1 and CDR2 are SGHTA and FQGNSA.

This clonotype was detected many times. The chain combines TRBV7-3 with TRBJ1-1; TRBD1 aligns across 10 bases. The germline CDR1 and CDR2 sequences are SGHTA and FQGTGA. The CDR3 has 15 amino acids. The V segment lost 0 bases and the J segment 4 bases; nucleotides outside the gene matches: 2. CDR3 sequence: CASSLTGTGVTEAFF. The CDR3 nucleotides are TGTGCCAGCAGCTTAACCGGGACAGGGGTCACTGAAGCTTTCTTT.

The sample holds a few counts of this clonotype. The chain recombines TRBV7-8 with TRBJ1-5; D is possibly TRBD1 (6 bases). V was trimmed by 5 bases and J by 14 bases, leaving 19 bases between them. Germline V CDR1 and CDR2: SGHVS, FQNEAQ. The length of the CDR3 is 13 residues. Written as DNA, the CDR3 is TGTGCCAGCAGCCCGGGCGGGGGAAGGGACAAGCATTTT. Its protein product is CASSPGGGRDKHF.

J is TRBJ1-2 and V is TRBV15; 9 bases line up with TRBD1. Germline loops: CDR1 LNHNV, CDR2 YYDKDF (reference sequence). The CDR3 sequence is 13 residues long. V dropped 3 bases and J dropped 5; count of bases not matched to a gene: 1. The CDR3 spells CATSSGQGYGYTF. DNA of the CDR3: TGTGCCACCAGCAGCGGACAGGGGTATGGCTACACCTTC.

This clonotype was seen repeatedly, ten times or more. The CDR3 region is CSPGPRGNQPQHF. DNA of the CDR3: TGCAGTCCGGGCCCACGTGGCAATCAGCCCCAGCATTTT. The chain uses TRBV20-1 and TRBJ1-5; D uncertain. V lost 8 bases, J lost 2 bases, and 13 bases lay in between. The CDR3 is made up of 13 amino acids. The germline V gene encodes CDR1 DFQATT and CDR2 SNEGSKA (reference sequence).

This clonotype has a handful of counts. The chain joins TRBV6-2 or TRBV6-3 to TRBJ2-6; no reliable D call. Per the germline V gene, CDR1 is MNHEY and CDR2 is SVGEGT. The V gene lost 4 bases and the J gene lost 3 bases, with 16 bases spanning the gap. The CDR3 loop spans 17 amino acids. The CDR3 spells CASSSSFTADGANVLTF. The CDR3 bases are TGTGCCAGCAGTTCTTCTTTTACGGCCGATGGGGCCAACGTCCTGACTTTC.

This clonotype was recorded at least ten times. V is TRBV11-2 and J is TRBJ2-7, with D perhaps matching TRBD2 (5 bases). V was shortened by 5 bases and J by 1 base, with 12 bases between the two germline ends. Germline V CDR1 and CDR2: SGHAT, FQNNGV. The CDR3 has 14 amino acids. DNA of the CDR3: TGTGCCAGCAGCATACAGACGGGGTCCTACGAGCAGTACTTC. Amino acid sequence: CASSIQTGSYEQYF.

This clonotype has ten or more counts. The rearrangement joins TRBV7-2 to TRBJ2-7; D remains unclear. The CDR3 length is 13 residues. Looked up from germline, CDR1 is SGHTA and CDR2 is FQGNSA. V lost 3 bases to trimming and J lost 1 base, with 7 bases between them. The CDR3 DNA is TGTGCCAGCAGCTTTAGTGGTTCCTACGAGCAGTACTTC. Amino acid sequence: CASSFSGSYEQYF.

The V call is TRBV6-1, the J call TRBJ1-6; 7 bases agree with TRBD1. Germline trimming cut 5 bases from V and 7 bases from J; bases unmatched to any gene: 8. The CDR3 spans 15 residues. Germline assignment: CDR1 MNHNS and CDR2 SASEGT. Here the CDR3 DNA reads TGTGCCAGCAGTCAGGGGGGGGAAGGCAATTCACCCCTCCACTTT. This codes for CASSQGGEGNSPLHF.